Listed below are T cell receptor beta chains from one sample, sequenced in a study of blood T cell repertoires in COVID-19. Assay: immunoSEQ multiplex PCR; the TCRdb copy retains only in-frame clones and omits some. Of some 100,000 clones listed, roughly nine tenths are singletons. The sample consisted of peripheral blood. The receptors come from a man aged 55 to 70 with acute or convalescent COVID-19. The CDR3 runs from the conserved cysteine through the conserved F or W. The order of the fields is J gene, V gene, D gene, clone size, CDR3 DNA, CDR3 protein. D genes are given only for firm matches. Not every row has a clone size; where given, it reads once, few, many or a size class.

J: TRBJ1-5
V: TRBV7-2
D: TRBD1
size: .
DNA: TGTGCCAGCAGCTGGAAGACAGGGGGCAATCAGCCCCAGCATTTT
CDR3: CASSWKTGGNQPQHF

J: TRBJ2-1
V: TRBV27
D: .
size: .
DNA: TGTGCCAGCAGTTTATCGACAGGCTGGAAGTTCTTC
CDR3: CASSLSTGWKFF

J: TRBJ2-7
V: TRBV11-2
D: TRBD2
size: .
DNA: TGTGCCAGCAGCTTAGGAGGGACTAGCGGGACCTCCTACGAGCAGTACTTC
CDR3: CASSLGGTSGTSYEQYF

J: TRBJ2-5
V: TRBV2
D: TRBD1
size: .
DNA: TGTGCCAGCAGCCAGGACAGGGGGCAAGAGACCCAGTACTTC
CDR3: CASSQDRGQETQYF

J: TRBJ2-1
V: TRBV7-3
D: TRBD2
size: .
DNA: TGTGCCAGCAGCCCCCAGGCGGGAGCAGACTACAATGAGCAGTTCTTC
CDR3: CASSPQAGADYNEQFF

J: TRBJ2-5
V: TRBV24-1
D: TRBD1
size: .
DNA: TGTGCCACCAGTGACCTTTTAGACAGGGGTGGAGAGACCCAGTACTTC
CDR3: CATSDLLDRGGETQYF

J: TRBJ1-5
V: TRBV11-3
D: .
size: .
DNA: TGTGCCAGCAGCCCTTTTATCCGGGGGGATAGCAATCAGCCCCAGCATTTT
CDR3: CASSPFIRGDSNQPQHF

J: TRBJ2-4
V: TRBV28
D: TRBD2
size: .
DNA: TGTGCCAGCAGTTGGGTTAGCGGGAGGGCCAGGGCCAAAAACATTCAGTACTTC
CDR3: CASSWVSGRARAKNIQYF

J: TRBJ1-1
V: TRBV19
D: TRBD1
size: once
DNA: TGTGCCAGTAGTATACAGGGGGCAAACACTGAAGCTTTCTTT
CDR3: CASSIQGANTEAFF

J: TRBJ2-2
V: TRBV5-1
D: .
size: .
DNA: TGCGCCAGCAGCTCAGAGGGACAGCGGGCCGGGGAGCTGTTTTTT
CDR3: CASSSEGQRAGELFF

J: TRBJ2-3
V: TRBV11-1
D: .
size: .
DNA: TGTGCCAGCAGCTTAGGATGGCAGGGGACAGATACGCAGTATTTT
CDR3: CASSLGWQGTDTQYF

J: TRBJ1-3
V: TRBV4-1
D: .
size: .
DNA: TGCGCCAGCAGCCAAGATCGGGTCTCGAGCTCTGGAAACACCATATATTTT
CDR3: CASSQDRVSSSGNTIYF

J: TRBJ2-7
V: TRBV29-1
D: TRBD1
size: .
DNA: TGCAGCGTTGGGAGGACAGGGGGGCCCTACGAGCAGTACTTC
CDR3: CSVGRTGGPYEQYF

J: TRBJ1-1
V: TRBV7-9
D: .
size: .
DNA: TGTGCCAGCAGCTTAGCGGGGTGGACAGAAATGAACACTGAAGCTTTCTTT
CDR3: CASSLAGWTEMNTEAFF

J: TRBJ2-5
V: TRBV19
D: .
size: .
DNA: TGTGCCAGTAGTCTCTCCAGGGCAGCCCAAGAGACCCAGTACTTC
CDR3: CASSLSRAAQETQYF

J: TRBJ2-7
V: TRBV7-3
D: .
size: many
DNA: TGTGCCAGCAGCACTTCAGCGGGCCGACAGCAGTACTTC
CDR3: CASSTSAGRQQYF

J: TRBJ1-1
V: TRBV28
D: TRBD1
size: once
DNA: TGTGCCAGCAGTTTAGGGGACAGGGCGAACACTGAAGCTTTCTTT
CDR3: CASSLGDRANTEAFF

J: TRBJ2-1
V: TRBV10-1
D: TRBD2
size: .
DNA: TGCGCCAGCAGTCAAGGACTAGCGGGAGCCCCGGGATACAATGAGCAGTTCTTC
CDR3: CASSQGLAGAPGYNEQFF

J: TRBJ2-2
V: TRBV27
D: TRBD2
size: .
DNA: TGTGCCAGCAGTTGGATAGCGGGAGGGATGAACACCGGGGAGCTGTTTTTT
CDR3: CASSWIAGGMNTGELFF

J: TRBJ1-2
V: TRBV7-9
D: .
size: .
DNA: TGTGCCAGCAGACCCGGGATTGTCTATGGCTACACCTTC
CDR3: CASRPGIVYGYTF

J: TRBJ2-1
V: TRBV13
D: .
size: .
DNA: TGTGCCAGCAGCTTGCGGAATGAGCAGTTCTTC
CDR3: CASSLRNEQFF

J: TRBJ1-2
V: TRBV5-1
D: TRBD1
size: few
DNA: TGCGCCAGCAGGGGCGACAGGGTCAACTATGGCTACACCTTC
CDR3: CASRGDRVNYGYTF

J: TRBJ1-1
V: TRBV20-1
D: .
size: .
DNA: TGCAGTGCAATAACAGGGAAAGTAGCTTTCTTT
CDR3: CSAITGKVAFF

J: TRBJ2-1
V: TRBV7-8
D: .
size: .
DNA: TGTGCCAGCAGCTCGCTCGATCTAGCGAGGAACAATGAGCAGTTCTTC
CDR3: CASSSLDLARNNEQFF

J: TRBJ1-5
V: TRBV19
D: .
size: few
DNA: TGTGCCAGTAGTCCTGGGGAACAGGACTATAGCAATCAGCCCCAGCATTTT
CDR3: CASSPGEQDYSNQPQHF

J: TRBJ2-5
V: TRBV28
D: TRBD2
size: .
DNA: TGTGCCAGCAGTCCACGGGGACTAGCGAGGAGACGAGAGACCCAGTACTTC
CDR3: CASSPRGLARRRETQYF

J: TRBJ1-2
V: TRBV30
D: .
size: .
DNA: TGTGCCTGGAGTGACCAGGTCTATGGCTACACCTTC
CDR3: CAWSDQVYGYTF

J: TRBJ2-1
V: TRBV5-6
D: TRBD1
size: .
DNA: TGTGCCAGCAGCTTGTTTGACCGGACAGGGGGCTTCAATGAGCAGTTCTTC
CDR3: CASSLFDRTGGFNEQFF

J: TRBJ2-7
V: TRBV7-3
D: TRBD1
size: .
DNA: TGTGCCAGCAGTCTAACCGGGACAGGGACCTACGAGCAGTACTTC
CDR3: CASSLTGTGTYEQYF

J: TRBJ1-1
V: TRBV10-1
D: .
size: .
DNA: TGCGCCAGCAGTGTGAAGCTGACAAGTTGGTTTAAAGTTTGCGCTGAAGCTTTCTTT
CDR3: CASSVKLTSWFKVCAEAFF

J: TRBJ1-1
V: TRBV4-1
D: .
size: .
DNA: TGCGCCAGCAGCCAGGGGCCGGACACTGAAGCTTTCTTT
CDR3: CASSQGPDTEAFF

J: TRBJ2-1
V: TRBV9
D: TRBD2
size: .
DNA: TGTGCCAGCAGCGCGGGACTAGCGGGCAATGAGCAGTTCTTC
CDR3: CASSAGLAGNEQFF

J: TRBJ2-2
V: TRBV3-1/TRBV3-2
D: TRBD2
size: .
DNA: TGTGCCAGCAGCCAAGAATTAGCGGGAGTGACGGGGGAGCTGTTTTTT
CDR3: CASSQELAGVTGELFF

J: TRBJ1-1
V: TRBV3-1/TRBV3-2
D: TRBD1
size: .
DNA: TGTGCCAGCAGCTTCCGCCAAACGGGACAGGGTTTGAACACTGAAGCTTTCTTT
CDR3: CASSFRQTGQGLNTEAFF

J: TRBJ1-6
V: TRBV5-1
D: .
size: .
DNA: TGCGCCAGCAGCTTCAGTCAGGGGTTGAGCAATTCACCCCTCCACTTT
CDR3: CASSFSQGLSNSPLHF

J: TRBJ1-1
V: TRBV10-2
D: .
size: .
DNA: TGCGCCAGCAGGAGCGGCGGGGTGAACACTGAAGCTTTCTTT
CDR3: CASRSGGVNTEAFF

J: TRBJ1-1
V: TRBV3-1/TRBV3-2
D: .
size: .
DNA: TGTGCCAGCAGCCAACGAGACAGTTCGGCTTTCTTT
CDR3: CASSQRDSSAFF

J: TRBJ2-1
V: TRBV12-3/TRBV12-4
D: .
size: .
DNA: TGTGCCAGCAGTCGGCAAGCGAATGAGCAGTTCTTC
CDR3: CASSRQANEQFF

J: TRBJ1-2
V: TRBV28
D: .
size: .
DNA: TGTGCCAGCCGAACCGGGGAGAGGTATGGCTACACCTTC
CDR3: CASRTGERYGYTF

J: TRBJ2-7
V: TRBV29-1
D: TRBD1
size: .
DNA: TGCAGCGTGGGGACAGGGCTAAACTACGAGCAGTACTTC
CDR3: CSVGTGLNYEQYF

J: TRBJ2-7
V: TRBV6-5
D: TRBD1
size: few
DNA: TGTGCCAGCAGCCGGGGACAGGGCGAACTGTGGGAGCAGTACTTC
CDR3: CASSRGQGELWEQYF

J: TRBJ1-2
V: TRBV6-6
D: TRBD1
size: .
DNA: TGTGCCAGCAGCCGGACATGGACAGGGGGCGAGTATGGCTACACCTTC
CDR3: CASSRTWTGGEYGYTF

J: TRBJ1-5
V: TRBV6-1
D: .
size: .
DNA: TGTGCCAGCAGTGAAGGTCAGGATAGCAATCAGCCCCAGCATTTT
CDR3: CASSEGQDSNQPQHF

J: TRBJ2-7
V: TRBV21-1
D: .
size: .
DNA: TGTGCCAGCAGCAAAAAGGCCGGGGGGAGGGGAGCCTACGAGCAGTACTTC
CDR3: CASSKKAGGRGAYEQYF

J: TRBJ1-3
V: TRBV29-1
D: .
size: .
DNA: TGCAGCGTCGCTGGGACTGGTGGAAACACCATATATTTT
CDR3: CSVAGTGGNTIYF

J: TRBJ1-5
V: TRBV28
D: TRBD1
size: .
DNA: TGTGCCAGCAGTTTATCGCCGGGACAGGGTAATCAGCCCCAGCATTTT
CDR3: CASSLSPGQGNQPQHF

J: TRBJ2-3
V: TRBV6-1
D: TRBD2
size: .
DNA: TGTGCCAGCAGTGAAATGACCTTTCCGGCACTAGCGGACACAGATACGCAGTATTTT
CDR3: CASSEMTFPALADTDTQYF

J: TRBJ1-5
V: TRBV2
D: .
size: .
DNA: TGTGCCAGCAGTGAAGACAGATTCAATCAGCCCCAGCATTTT
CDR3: CASSEDRFNQPQHF

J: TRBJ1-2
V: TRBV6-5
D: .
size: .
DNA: TGTGCCAGCAGCTATGGACAGATCTATGGCTACACCTTC
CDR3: CASSYGQIYGYTF

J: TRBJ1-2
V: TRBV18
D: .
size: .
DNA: TGTGCCAGCTCACCAGGAGAAAACTATGGCTACACCTTC
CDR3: CASSPGENYGYTF

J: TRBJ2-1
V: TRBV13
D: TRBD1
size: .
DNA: TGTGCCAGCAGCACAAACAGGGGGCATCAGTTCTTC
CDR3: CASSTNRGHQFF

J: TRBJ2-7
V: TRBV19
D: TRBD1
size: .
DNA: TGTGCCAGTAGTACACAGGGGGCTGGCGAGCAGTACTTC
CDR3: CASSTQGAGEQYF

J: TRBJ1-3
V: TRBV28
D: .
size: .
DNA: TGTGCCAGCAGTACAGGGTCCCCACTTCGCTCTGGAAACACCATATATTTT
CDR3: CASSTGSPLRSGNTIYF